These 5 T cell receptor beta chains came from one sample sequenced in a study of blood T cell repertoires in COVID-19. Generated by immunoSEQ multiplex PCR, the TCRdb table keeps only in-frame clones and is missing some. The sample has 65,000 to 70,000 clones; approximately 92% are singletons. Input material: peripheral blood. The receptors derive from a human donor with active COVID-19. The donor label of this sample is uncertain.

The chain combines TRBV4-1 with TRBJ2-5; maybe TRBD1 (6 bases). The CDR3 is 13 residues long. The germline V gene encodes CDR1 MGHRA and CDR2 YSYEKL. V was cut by 5 bases and J by 7 bases, with 14 bases left in between. The chain's CDR3 is CASSSTGQGTQYF. As DNA, the CDR3 is TGCGCCAGCAGCTCTACAGGGCAGGGGACCCAGTACTTC.

The V call is TRBV19, the J call TRBJ2-1, with 10 bases aligning to TRBD2. Germline CDR1 reads LNHDA; CDR2 reads SQIVND (reference sequence). Trimming cost V 6 bases and J 4 bases; bases outside gene matches: 6. The CDR3 runs 15 residues. The CDR3 DNA follows: TGTGCCAGTAGCCTAAATAGCGGGGGGTACAATGAGCAGTTCTTC. Translating gives CASSLNSGGYNEQFF.

V gene TRBV19 combines with J gene TRBJ2-5; 8 bases fit TRBD1. Germline trimming cut 5 bases from V and 4 bases from J; bases unmatched to any gene: 9. Germline V gene data show CDR1 as LNHDA and CDR2 as SQIVND (reference sequence). The CDR3 runs to 15 residues. CDR3: CASSPRTGTRETQYF. DNA of the CDR3: TGTGCCAGTAGTCCGAGGACAGGGACAAGAGAGACCCAGTACTTC.

The chain joins TRBV4-2 to TRBJ1-1; D is ambiguous. The CDR3 covers 16 residues. The germline V gene has CDR1 LGHNA and CDR2 YNFKEQ. The ends were cut back, 0 bases at V and 2 bases at J, with 13 bases in the middle. For the CDR3, the DNA is TGTGCCAGCAGCCAAGATTCCGAGGGAACCAACACTGAAGCTTTCTTT. This gives the protein CASSQDSEGTNTEAFF.

The V call is TRBV6-6, the J call TRBJ2-1; 9 positions agree with TRBD1. Germline trimming cut 7 bases from V and 6 bases from J; bases unmatched to any gene: 10. Germline CDR1 MNHNY, CDR2 SVGAGI (reference sequence). This CDR3 spans 15 amino acids. CDR3 in amino acids: CASTLAGQGSNEQFF. The CDR3 coding sequence is TGTGCCAGCACTCTCGCGGGACAGGGAAGCAATGAGCAGTTCTTC.